What follows is one TCR beta chain and its context. This sample is part of a study of blood T cell repertoires in COVID-19. Study information: Specimens from acute and convalescent COVID-19 originated in the United States, Italy and Spain. Nucleic acid was either cDNA or gDNA, and it came from T cells, B-cell-depleted T cells, or PBMCs.

V was cut by 8 bases and J by 7 bases, with 12 bases left in between. The CDR3 loop spans 11 amino acids. How the authors handled the data: Researchers report that nucleated cell counts were estimated from reference gene primer amplification. Data came from immunoSEQ multiplex PCR; TCRdb stores just in-frame clones and leaves some out. V and J calls and clone size are given by that table; D and trimming were obtained from the DNA. The repertoire holds more than 55,000 clones, with 80% to 95% as singletons. The V and J genes are TRBV12-3 or TRBV12-4 and TRBJ2-7; D is uncertain. The source of this sequence is a man aged 45-65 years with active COVID-19. The specimen sequenced was peripheral blood. This chain's CDR3 is CASGELREQYF. CDR3 DNA: TGTGCCAGCGGAGAATTGCGGGAGCAGTACTTC.